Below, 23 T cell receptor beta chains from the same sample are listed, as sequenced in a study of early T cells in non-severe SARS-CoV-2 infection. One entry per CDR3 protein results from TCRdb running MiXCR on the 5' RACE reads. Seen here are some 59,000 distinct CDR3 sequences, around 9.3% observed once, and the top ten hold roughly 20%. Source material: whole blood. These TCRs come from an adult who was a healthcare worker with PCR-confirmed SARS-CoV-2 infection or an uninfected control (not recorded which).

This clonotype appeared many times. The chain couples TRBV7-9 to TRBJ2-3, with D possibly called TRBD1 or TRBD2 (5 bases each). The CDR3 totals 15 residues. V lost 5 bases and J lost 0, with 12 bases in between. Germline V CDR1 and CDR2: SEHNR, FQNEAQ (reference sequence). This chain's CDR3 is CASSLDGASTDTQYF. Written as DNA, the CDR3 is TGTGCCAGCAGCCTAGACGGGGCTAGCACAGATACGCAGTATTTT.

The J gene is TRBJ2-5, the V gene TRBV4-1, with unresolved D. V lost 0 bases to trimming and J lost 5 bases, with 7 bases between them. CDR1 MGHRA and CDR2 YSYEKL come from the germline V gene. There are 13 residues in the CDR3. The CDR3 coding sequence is TGCGCCAGCAGCCAAGACTGGCGGGAGACCCAGTACTTC. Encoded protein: CASSQDWRETQYF.

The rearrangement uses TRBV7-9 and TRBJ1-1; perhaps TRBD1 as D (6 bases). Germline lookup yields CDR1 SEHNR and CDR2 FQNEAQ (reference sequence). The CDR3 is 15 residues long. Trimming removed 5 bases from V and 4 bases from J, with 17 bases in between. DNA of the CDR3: TGTGCCAGCAGCCCCGTACAGGGATCGAGCACTGAAGCTTTCTTT. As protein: CASSPVQGSSTEAFF.

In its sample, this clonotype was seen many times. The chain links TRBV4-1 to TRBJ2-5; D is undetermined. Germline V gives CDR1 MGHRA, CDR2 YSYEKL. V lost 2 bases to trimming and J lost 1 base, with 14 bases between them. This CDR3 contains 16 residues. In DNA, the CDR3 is TGCGCCAGCAGCCAACCAGGCCCGAAGTCCCAAGAGACCCAGTACTTC. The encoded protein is CASSQPGPKSQETQYF.

The CDR3 nucleotides read TGTGCCAGCAGCTTAGCGGGGGGTAGATACGAGCAGTACTTC. It is translated as CASSLAGGRYEQYF. The J gene is TRBJ2-7, the V gene TRBV7-2; the D gene is possibly TRBD2 (6 bases). Germline CDR1 SGHTA, CDR2 FQGNSA. The CDR3 is 14 residues long. Trimming took off 0 bases at V and 4 bases at J, with 10 bases between the two ends.

The CDR3 sequence: CSVDGQRSAEAFF. As DNA, the CDR3 is TGCAGCGTTGACGGACAGCGGAGCGCTGAAGCTTTCTTT. This chain uses TRBV29-1 with TRBJ1-1; perhaps TRBD1 as D (6 bases). Trimming took 3 bases from V and 6 from J, leaving 14 bases between them. Germline V gene sequence: CDR1 SQVTM, CDR2 ANQGSEA. This CDR3 has 13 amino acids.

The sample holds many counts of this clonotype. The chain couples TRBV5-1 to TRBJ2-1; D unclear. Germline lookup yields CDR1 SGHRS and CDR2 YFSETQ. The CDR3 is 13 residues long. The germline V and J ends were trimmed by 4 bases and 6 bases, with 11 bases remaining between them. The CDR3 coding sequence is TGCGCCAGCAGCCTACTCGGGTCCAATGAGCAGTTCTTC. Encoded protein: CASSLLGSNEQFF.

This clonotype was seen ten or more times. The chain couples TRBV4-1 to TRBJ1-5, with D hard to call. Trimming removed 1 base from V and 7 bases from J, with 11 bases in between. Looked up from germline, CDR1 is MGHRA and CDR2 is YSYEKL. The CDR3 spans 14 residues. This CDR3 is CASSQGITDQPQHF. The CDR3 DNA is TGCGCCAGCAGCCAAGGGATAACAGACCAGCCCCAGCATTTT.

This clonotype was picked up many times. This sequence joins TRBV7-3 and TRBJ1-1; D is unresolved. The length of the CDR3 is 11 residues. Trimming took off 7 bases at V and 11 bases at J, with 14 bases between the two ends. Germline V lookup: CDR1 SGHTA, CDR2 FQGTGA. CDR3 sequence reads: CASNGQVEAFF. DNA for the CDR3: TGTGCCAGCAATGGGCAGGTTGAGGCTTTCTTT.

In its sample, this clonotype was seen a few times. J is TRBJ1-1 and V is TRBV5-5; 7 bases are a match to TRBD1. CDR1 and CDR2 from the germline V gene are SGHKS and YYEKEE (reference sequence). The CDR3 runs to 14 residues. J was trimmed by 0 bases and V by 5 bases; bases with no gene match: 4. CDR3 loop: CASRPGQLNTEAFF. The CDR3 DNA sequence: TGTGCCAGCAGACCGGGACAGCTGAACACTGAAGCTTTCTTT.

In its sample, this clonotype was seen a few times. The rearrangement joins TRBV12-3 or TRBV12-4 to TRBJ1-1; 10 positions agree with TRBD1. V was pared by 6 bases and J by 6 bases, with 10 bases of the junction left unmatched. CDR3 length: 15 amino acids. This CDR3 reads CASSRPGQGLAEAFF. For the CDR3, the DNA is TGTGCCAGCAGCAGACCGGGACAGGGGTTGGCTGAAGCTTTCTTT.

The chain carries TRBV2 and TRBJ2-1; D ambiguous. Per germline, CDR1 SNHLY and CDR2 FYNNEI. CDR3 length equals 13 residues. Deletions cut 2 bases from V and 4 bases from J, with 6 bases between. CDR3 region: CASSETSYNEQFF. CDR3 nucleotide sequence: TGTGCCAGCAGTGAAACAAGTTACAATGAGCAGTTCTTC. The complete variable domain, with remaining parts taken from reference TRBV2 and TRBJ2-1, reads EPEVTQTPSHQVTQMGQEVILRCVPISNHLYFYWYRQILGQKVEFLVSFYNNEISEKSEIFDDQFSVERPDGSNFTLKIRSTKLEDSAMYFCASSETSYNEQFFGPGTRLTVL.

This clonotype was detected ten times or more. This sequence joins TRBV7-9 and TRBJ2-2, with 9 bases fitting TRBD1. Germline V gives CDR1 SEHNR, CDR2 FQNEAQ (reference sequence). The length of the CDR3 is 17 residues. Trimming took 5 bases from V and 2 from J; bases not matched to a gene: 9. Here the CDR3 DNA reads TGTGCCAGCAGCCAAAAAACAGGGGGCCAAAACACCGGGGAGCTGTTTTTT. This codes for CASSQKTGGQNTGELFF.

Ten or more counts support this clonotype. CDR3 bases: TGCAGCGTTGAAGTTCAGCAGGGGGGATCCGAGCAGTACTTC. It encodes CSVEVQQGGSEQYF. V usage is TRBV29-1 and J usage is TRBJ2-7; perhaps TRBD1 as D (7 bases). Germline assignment: CDR1 SQVTM and CDR2 ANQGSEA. Between the trimmed V and J ends, which lost 1 base and 6 bases, there was a span of 16 bases. This CDR3 region has 14 residues.

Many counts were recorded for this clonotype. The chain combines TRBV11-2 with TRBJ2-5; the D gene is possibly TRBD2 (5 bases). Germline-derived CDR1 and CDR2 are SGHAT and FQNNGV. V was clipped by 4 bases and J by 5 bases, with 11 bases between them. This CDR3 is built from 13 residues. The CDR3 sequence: CASSYEAEETQYF. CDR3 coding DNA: TGTGCCAGCAGCTATGAAGCGGAGGAGACCCAGTACTTC. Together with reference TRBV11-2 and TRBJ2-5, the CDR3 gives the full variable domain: EAGVAQSPRYKIIEKRQSVAFWCNPISGHATLYWYQQILGQGPKLLIQFQNNGVVDDSQLPKDRFSAERLKGVDSTLKIQPAKLEDSAVYLCASSYEAEETQYFGPGTRLLVL.

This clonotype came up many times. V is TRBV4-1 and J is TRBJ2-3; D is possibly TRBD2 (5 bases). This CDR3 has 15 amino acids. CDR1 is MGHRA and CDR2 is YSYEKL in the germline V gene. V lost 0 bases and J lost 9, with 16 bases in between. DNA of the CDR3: TGCGCCAGCAGCCAAGAACTCACGGGGAAACCCACGCAGTATTTT. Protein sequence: CASSQELTGKPTQYF.

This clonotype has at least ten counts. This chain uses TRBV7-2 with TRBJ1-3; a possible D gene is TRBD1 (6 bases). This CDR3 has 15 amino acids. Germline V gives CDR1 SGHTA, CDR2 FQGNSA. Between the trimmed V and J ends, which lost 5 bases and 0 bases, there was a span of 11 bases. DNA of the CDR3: TGTGCCAGCAGCCCGAGGACAGTCTCTGGAAACACCATATATTTT. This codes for CASSPRTVSGNTIYF.

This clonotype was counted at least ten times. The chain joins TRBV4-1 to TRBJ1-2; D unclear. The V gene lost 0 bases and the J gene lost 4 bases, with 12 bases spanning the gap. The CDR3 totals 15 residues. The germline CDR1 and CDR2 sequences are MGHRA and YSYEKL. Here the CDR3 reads CASSQDRQILYGYTF. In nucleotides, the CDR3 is TGCGCCAGCAGCCAAGACCGGCAGATCCTCTATGGCTACACCTTC.

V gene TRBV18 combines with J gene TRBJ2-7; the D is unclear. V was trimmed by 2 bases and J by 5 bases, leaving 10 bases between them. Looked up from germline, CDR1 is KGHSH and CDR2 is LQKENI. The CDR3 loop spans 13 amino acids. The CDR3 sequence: CASSPSTGDEQYF. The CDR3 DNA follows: TGTGCCAGCTCACCAAGTACTGGAGACGAGCAGTACTTC.

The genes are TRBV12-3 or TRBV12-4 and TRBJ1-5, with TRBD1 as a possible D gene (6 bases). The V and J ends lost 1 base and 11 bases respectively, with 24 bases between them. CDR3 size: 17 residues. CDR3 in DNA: TGTGCCAGCAGTTTAGATTTTCCCGGGACATCGGTCGGAGCCCAGCATTTT. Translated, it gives CASSLDFPGTSVGAQHF.

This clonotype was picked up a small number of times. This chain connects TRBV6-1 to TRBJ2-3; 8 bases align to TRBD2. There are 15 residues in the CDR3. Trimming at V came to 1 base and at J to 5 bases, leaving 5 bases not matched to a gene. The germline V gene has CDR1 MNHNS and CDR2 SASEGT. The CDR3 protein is CASSEVGLGGDTQYF. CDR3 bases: TGTGCCAGCAGTGAAGTGGGACTAGGGGGAGATACGCAGTATTTT.

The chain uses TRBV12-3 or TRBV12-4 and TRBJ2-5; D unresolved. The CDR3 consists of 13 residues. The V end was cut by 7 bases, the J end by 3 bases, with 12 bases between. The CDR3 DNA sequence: TGTGCCAGCACCCTTGGGGAAAAAGAGACCCAGTACTTC. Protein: CASTLGEKETQYF.

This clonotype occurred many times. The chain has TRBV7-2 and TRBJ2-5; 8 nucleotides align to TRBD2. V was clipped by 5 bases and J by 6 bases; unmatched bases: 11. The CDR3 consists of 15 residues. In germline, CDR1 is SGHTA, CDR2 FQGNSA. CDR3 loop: CASSKGTRRRKTQYF. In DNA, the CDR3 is TGTGCCAGCAGCAAAGGGACTAGAAGGAGAAAGACCCAGTACTTC.